These 25 T cell receptor beta chains came from one sample sequenced in a study of T cell repertoires in cytomegalovirus infection. For these receptors, no antigen is known. TCRdb analysed the reads with MiXCR anew, one entry per CDR3 protein. The table has a few hundred thousand distinct CDR3 sequences, under 45% seen once. The source material was cultured PBMCs, sampled from culture after CMV antigen stimulation. The receptors were sampled from a human donor in good health (CMV status not recorded). Some clones in this sample may be carry-over from other donors' samples.

This sequence joins TRBV4-3 and TRBJ2-3, with D unclear. V lost 0 bases and J lost 14, with 15 bases in between. There are 13 residues in the CDR3. Germline V lookup: CDR1 LGHNA, CDR2 YSLEER. The DNA of the CDR3 is TGCGCCAGCAGCCAAGAAGTTTGGGGAAGCTGGTATTTT. Amino acid sequence: CASSQEVWGSWYF.

This clonotype was found a few times. This rearrangement joins TRBV20-1 to TRBJ2-7; 12 bases are a match to TRBD2. The CDR3 has 14 residues. Germline V gives CDR1 DFQATT, CDR2 SNEGSKA (reference sequence). Losses at the gene ends were 4 bases for V and 6 bases for J; bases not matched to a gene: 7. CDR3: CSATRTSGEGEQYF. In DNA form, the CDR3 reads TGCAGTGCTACTCGGACTAGCGGGGAGGGCGAGCAGTACTTC.

The gene calls are TRBV4-2 and TRBJ2-5; 9 nucleotides agree with TRBD2. The CDR3 consists of 16 residues. V shed 0 bases, J shed 9 bases, and the junction held 11 bases outside the gene matches. Germline V lookup: CDR1 LGHNA, CDR2 YNFKEQ. The chain's CDR3 is CASSQDSSGAQEAQYF. CDR3 coding DNA: TGTGCCAGCAGCCAAGATTCTAGCGGGGCGCAAGAAGCCCAGTACTTC.

The gene calls are TRBV7-9 and TRBJ1-1; D ambiguous. The germline V gene has CDR1 SEHNR and CDR2 FQNEAQ (reference sequence). V shed 1 base and J shed 6 bases, with 12 bases lying between them. The CDR3 extends over 14 amino acids. The CDR3 spells CASSLVLGTPEAFF. CDR3 sequence (DNA): TGTGCCAGCAGCTTAGTATTGGGTACCCCTGAAGCTTTCTTT.

This rearrangement joins TRBV7-9 to TRBJ1-2, with a weak D call TRBD1 (6 bases). The CDR3 loop spans 16 amino acids. V was clipped by 4 bases and J by 4 bases, with 19 bases between them. Per the germline V gene, CDR1 is SEHNR and CDR2 is FQNEAQ (reference sequence). This chain's CDR3 is CASSSGTTLRPYGYTF. The CDR3 coding sequence is TGTGCCAGCAGCTCCGGGACAACCTTGCGACCCTATGGCTACACCTTC.

The DNA of the CDR3 is TGTGCCAGCAGCTGGAGTCCGGATAGCTCCTACAATGAGCAGTTCTTC. Translation: CASSWSPDSSYNEQFF. This chain joins TRBV11-2 and TRBJ2-1; D remains unclear. CDR1 is SGHAT and CDR2 is FQNNGV in the germline V gene. The CDR3 length is 16 residues. V was shortened by 4 bases and J by 0 bases, with 13 bases between the two germline ends.

The V and J genes are TRBV7-8 and TRBJ2-5, with a tentative D call TRBD1 (6 bases). This CDR3 comprises 14 residues. The V gene's germline CDR1 is SGHVS and CDR2 FQNEAQ. Trimming stripped 1 base from V and 3 bases from J, with 9 bases between. CDR3 loop: CASSLVNREETQYF. As DNA, the CDR3 is TGTGCCAGCAGCTTAGTCAACAGGGAAGAGACCCAGTACTTC.

This clonotype occurred a few times. The chain employs TRBV6-6 and TRBJ2-5; D might be TRBD1 (6 bases). Per germline, CDR1 MNHNY and CDR2 SVGAGI (reference sequence). The V and J ends lost 1 base and 4 bases respectively, with 13 bases between them. The CDR3 has 15 amino acids. The CDR3 DNA sequence: TGTGCCAGCAGTTACTACAGGGACCCCCCAGAGACCCAGTACTTC. This gives the protein CASSYYRDPPETQYF.

The chain is built from TRBV5-1 and TRBJ1-2; TRBD1 is a possible D gene (5 bases). This CDR3 is 16 amino acids long. From germline, CDR1 is SGHRS and CDR2 YFSETQ. Trimming took off 0 bases at V and 6 bases at J, with 18 bases between the two ends. CDR3 in DNA: TGCGCCAGCAGCTTGGAAGGGAGAAGGCGAGGGGATGGCTACACCTTC. This encodes CASSLEGRRRGDGYTF.

The J gene is TRBJ2-3, the V gene TRBV5-1; D not resolved. From germline, CDR1 is SGHRS and CDR2 YFSETQ. Trimming took off 1 base at V and 0 bases at J, with 9 bases between the two ends. The length of the CDR3 is 15 residues. The CDR3 sequence: CASSLYNPSTDTQYF. CDR3 nucleotides: TGCGCCAGCAGCTTGTACAACCCTAGCACAGATACGCAGTATTTT.

The chain combines TRBV4-1 with TRBJ2-6; D unclear. V was trimmed by 0 bases and J by 3 bases, leaving 6 bases between them. The length of the CDR3 is 15 residues. Germline V gives CDR1 MGHRA, CDR2 YSYEKL. Here the CDR3 DNA reads TGCGCCAGCAGCCAAGAGGGTAGTGGGGCCAACGTCCTGACTTTC. This sequence encodes CASSQEGSGANVLTF.

V and J are TRBV7-2 and TRBJ1-5; 10 bases match TRBD1. The germline gives CDR1 SGHTA, CDR2 FQGNSA. This CDR3 contains 15 residues. V shed 5 bases, J shed 11 bases, and the junction held 12 bases outside the gene matches. Written as DNA, the CDR3 is TGTGCCAGCAGCCCGGCGCGGGACAGGGGATCGTCCCAGCATTTT. Amino acid sequence: CASSPARDRGSSQHF.

The chain recombines TRBV7-6 with TRBJ1-1, with D maybe TRBD1 (5 bases). Germline lookup yields CDR1 SGHVS and CDR2 FNYEAQ. The CDR3 has 14 amino acids. The V gene lost 0 bases and the J gene lost 5 bases, with 10 bases spanning the gap. CDR3 in amino acids: CASSLAGEGTEAFF. CDR3 bases: TGTGCCAGCAGCTTAGCGGGGGAGGGGACTGAAGCTTTCTTT.

V gene TRBV3-1 combines with J gene TRBJ2-5; D may be TRBD1 (6 bases). The CDR3 runs 15 residues. CDR1 is LGHDT and CDR2 is YNNKEL in the germline V gene (reference sequence). Trimming left V 2 bases short and J 4 bases short, with 14 bases between. CDR3 DNA: TGTGCCAGCAGCCAAAGCTTTGGCAGGGGAGAGACCCAGTACTTC. Its translation is CASSQSFGRGETQYF.

This clonotype was recorded a few times. This chain uses TRBV6-1 with TRBJ1-5; 8 positions agree with TRBD1. Trimming at V came to 6 bases and at J to 0 bases, leaving 7 bases not matched to a gene. In germline, CDR1 is MNHNS, CDR2 SASEGT. The CDR3 is made up of 16 amino acids. CDR3 coding DNA: TGTGCCAGCAGGGGACAGGTCGGATATAGCAATCAGCCCCAGCATTTT. Residues: CASRGQVGYSNQPQHF.

This clonotype was seen a single time. The chain recombines TRBV5-5 with TRBJ2-3; 9 bases are shared with TRBD1. CDR1 SGHKS and CDR2 YYEKEE come from the germline V gene (reference sequence). Trimming at V came to 1 base and at J to 6 bases, leaving 9 bases not matched to a gene. There are 16 residues in the CDR3. The CDR3 loop reads CASSLRRQGVADTQYF. Written as DNA, the CDR3 is TGTGCCAGCAGCTTGCGGCGACAGGGGGTGGCGGATACGCAGTATTTT.

The chain recombines TRBV28 with TRBJ2-1, with D possibly matching TRBD1 (5 bases). The CDR3 sequence is 15 residues long. V was shortened by 6 bases and J by 7 bases, with 19 bases between the two germline ends. In germline, CDR1 is MDHEN, CDR2 SYDVKM. The CDR3 here is CASSSTVRRANEQFF. For the CDR3, the DNA is TGTGCCAGCAGCTCAACCGTCCGCAGGGCGAATGAGCAGTTCTTC.

The chain recombines TRBV20-1 with TRBJ1-5; no reliable D call. The CDR3 contains 12 residues. Trimming left V 1 base short and J 7 bases short, with 8 bases between. Germline-derived CDR1 and CDR2 are DFQATT and SNEGSKA (reference sequence). The CDR3 DNA follows: TGCAGTGCTAGAGGCGGGTTCCAGCCCCAGCATTTT. Protein product: CSARGGFQPQHF.

A few counts support this clonotype. One end of the junction varies from germline; a read error may be responsible. The V call is TRBV14, the J call TRBJ1-1; D remains ambiguous. The length of the CDR3 is 14 residues. Per the germline V gene, CDR1 is SGHDN and CDR2 is FVKESK. The CDR3 DNA follows: TGTTCCAGCAGCCCTCTCGTCCAAGGCACTGAAGCTTTCTTT. Amino acid sequence: CSSSPLVQGTEAFF.

This clonotype was seen a few times. The chain has TRBV7-2 and TRBJ2-6; D gene unclear. CDR1 and CDR2 (germline): SGHTA, FQGNSA. This CDR3 contains 15 residues. Trimming removed 0 bases from V and 2 bases from J, with 5 bases in between. The DNA for the CDR3 is TGTGCCAGCAGCTTAGCGAGGACTGGGGCCAACGTCCTGACTTTC. Its translation: CASSLARTGANVLTF.

This clonotype came up a few times. The chain is built from TRBV12-3 or TRBV12-4 and TRBJ2-5, with D perhaps assigned TRBD1 or TRBD2 (5 bases each). This CDR3 is built from 15 residues. Trimming shortened V by 3 bases and J by 0 bases, and 11 bases separated the two germline ends. DNA for the CDR3: TGTGCCAGCAGTTTGAACGGGGCGTACCAAGAGACCCAGTACTTC. This translates into CASSLNGAYQETQYF.

CDR3 bases: TGTGCCAGCAGTGGACAGACCACAGATACGCAGTATTTT. It translates to CASSGQTTDTQYF. The chain combines TRBV25-1 with TRBJ2-3, with D perhaps TRBD1 (5 bases). CDR1 MGHDK and CDR2 SYGVNS come from the germline V gene. The V and J ends lost 4 bases and 2 bases respectively, with 7 bases between them. There are 13 residues in the CDR3.

This clonotype turned up a few times. This chain links TRBV7-2 with TRBJ2-5; 7 bases align to TRBD2. CDR3 size: 14 residues. Germline CDR1 SGHTA, CDR2 FQGNSA. Unmatched junction bases numbered 4, after V lost 5 bases and J lost 1 base. The CDR3 loop reads CASSLTSAQETQYF. The CDR3 DNA reads as TGTGCCAGCAGCCTTACTAGCGCCCAAGAGACCCAGTACTTC.

This clonotype was counted ten times or more. The V call is TRBV7-2, the J call TRBJ1-2, with unresolved D. V shed 1 base and J shed 2 bases, with 5 bases lying between them. The CDR3 runs 13 residues. Germline values: CDR1 SGHTA, CDR2 FQGNSA. The CDR3, as DNA: TGTGCCAGCAGCTTAGGTCTCAACTATGGCTACACCTTC. Amino acid sequence: CASSLGLNYGYTF.

The chain uses TRBV27 and TRBJ2-7; TRBD2 matches at 7 bases. The CDR3 sequence is 14 residues long. The V segment lost 8 bases and the J segment 0 bases; nucleotides outside the gene matches: 7. CDR1 is MNHEY, CDR2 SMNVEV, per germline (reference sequence). CDR3 bases: TGTGCCAGCGGGAGGGCCCCCCGCTCCTACGAGCAGTACTTC. Encoded protein: CASGRAPRSYEQYF.